Each of the 30 T cell receptor beta chains below was sequenced from the same sample in a study of cytomegalovirus exposure and HLA in healthy donors (dated by TCRdb to 2016 to 2017). Libraries were built with the immunoSEQ multiplex PCR assay. The immuneACCESS repertoire file appears here via TCRdb, limited to in-frame rearrangements. These files lack a portion of the clones; in checked studies, under half of the deficit traces to unresolved V genes, and the cause of the others is not known. Counted in this sample were around 130,000 clones; under 90% of them appeared once. The top ten clonotypes cover about 3% of the sample. Sequencing was performed on PBMCs. These receptors came from a man in his thirties or forties in good health and CMV-seronegative.

This chain links TRBV7-9 with TRBJ2-7, with D unresolved. The CDR3 has 15 amino acids. Germline-derived CDR1 and CDR2 are SEHNR and FQNEAQ (reference sequence). V lost 2 bases to trimming and J lost 0 bases, with 11 bases between them. The CDR3 nucleotides are TGTGCCAGCAGCTTAACAGCAACCAGCTCCTACGAGCAGTACTTC. This gives the protein CASSLTATSSYEQYF.

In this sample, this clone turned up once. The chain carries TRBV5-1 and TRBJ2-3; D is possibly TRBD2 (6 bases). The CDR3 spans 16 residues. In germline, CDR1 is SGHRS, CDR2 YFSETQ. Trimming cost V 0 bases and J 2 bases, with 13 bases left between them. The CDR3 sequence is CASSLELALVTDTQYF. DNA for the CDR3: TGCGCCAGCAGCTTGGAACTAGCTCTCGTCACAGATACGCAGTATTTT.

The chain has TRBV6-6 and TRBJ1-2, with 7 nucleotides matching TRBD1. The CDR3 consists of 15 residues. The germline gives CDR1 MNHNY, CDR2 SVGAGI (reference sequence). Trimming took 5 bases from V and 0 from J; bases not matched to a gene: 6. Here the CDR3 reads CASSVQGPTNYGYTF. CDR3 DNA: TGTGCCAGCAGTGTACAGGGGCCTACTAACTATGGCTACACCTTC.

The V and J genes are TRBV4-1 and TRBJ1-2; D may be TRBD1 (6 bases). Germline lookup yields CDR1 MGHRA and CDR2 YSYEKL. V lost 4 bases and J 4 bases, leaving 16 bases between the germline ends. The CDR3 loop spans 15 amino acids. CDR3 DNA: TGCGCCAGCAGCCTTTCCGCAGGGGCCGTCTATGGCTACACCTTC. Protein: CASSLSAGAVYGYTF.

The V call is TRBV2, the J call TRBJ1-6, with D uncertain. Germline loops: CDR1 SNHLY, CDR2 FYNNEI. CDR3 length: 13 residues. Between the trimmed V and J ends, which lost 3 bases and 7 bases, there was a span of 7 bases. This CDR3 is CASSDGPNSPLHF. The CDR3 nucleotides are TGTGCCAGCAGTGACGGTCCGAATTCACCCCTCCACTTT.

This chain connects TRBV19 to TRBJ2-2, with D perhaps matching TRBD1 (5 bases). V lost 6 bases, J lost 8 bases, and 19 bases lay in between. Germline CDR1 reads LNHDA; CDR2 reads SQIVND (reference sequence). CDR3 length: 15 amino acids. CDR3 nucleotides: TGTGCCAGTAGCCCAGTTCTACAGGCACCAGGGGAGCTGTTTTTT. Translation: CASSPVLQAPGELFF.

The chain has TRBV7-9 and TRBJ1-1, with D possibly matching TRBD1 (5 bases). V gave up 7 bases and J gave up 6 bases, with 15 bases separating them. The CDR3 loop spans 13 amino acids. Germline-derived CDR1 and CDR2 are SEHNR and FQNEAQ (reference sequence). The CDR3 DNA is TGTGCCAGCACTCAAGGCAGGGTAGCTGAAGCTTTCTTT. Amino acid sequence: CASTQGRVAEAFF. Based on the CDR3 plus reference TRBV7-9 and TRBJ1-1, the full variable domain is DTGVSQNPRHKITKRGQNVTFRCDPISEHNRLYWYRQTLGQGPEFLTYFQNEAQLEKSRLLSDRFSAERPKGSFSTLEIQRTEQGDSAMYLCASTQGRVAEAFFGQGTRLTVV.

This chain connects TRBV7-9 to TRBJ1-4; TRBD1 matches 7 bases. The CDR3 runs to 16 residues. Germline CDR1 reads SEHNR; CDR2 reads FQNEAQ (reference sequence). The V and J ends lost 5 bases and 2 bases, in that order; junction bases with no gene match: 8. The CDR3 DNA is TGTGCCAGCAGCACGCAAGGGACAGCGACTAATGAAAAACTGTTTTTT. This codes for CASSTQGTATNEKLFF.

The chain is built from TRBV25-1 and TRBJ1-2; 11 positions match TRBD1. V was clipped by 6 bases and J by 4 bases; unmatched bases: 16. The germline V gene encodes CDR1 MGHDK and CDR2 SYGVNS. The CDR3 covers 18 residues. The CDR3 region has the DNA TGTGCCAGCAGCGGATCCCCCAGGAGGGACAGGGGGATCTATGGCTACACCTTC. Protein sequence: CASSGSPRRDRGIYGYTF.

The rearrangement links TRBV2 to TRBJ1-5; D remains ambiguous. The CDR3 extends over 15 amino acids. CDR1 SNHLY and CDR2 FYNNEI come from the germline V gene. The V and J ends lost 4 bases and 0 bases respectively, with 10 bases between them. The CDR3 coding sequence is TGTGCCAGCAGTGGCGGGTGGAATAGCAATCAGCCCCAGCATTTT. Translation: CASSGGWNSNQPQHF. The full variable domain, completed using reference TRBV2 and TRBJ1-5, is EPEVTQTPSHQVTQMGQEVILRCVPISNHLYFYWYRQILGQKVEFLVSFYNNEISEKSEIFDDQFSVERPDGSNFTLKIRSTKLEDSAMYFCASSGGWNSNQPQHFGDGTRLSIL.

The gene calls are TRBV7-2 and TRBJ1-1, with a weak D call TRBD1 (5 bases). With 5 bases removed from V and 1 base from J, the gap between germline ends came to 14 bases. CDR3 length: 15 residues. Germline values: CDR1 SGHTA, CDR2 FQGNSA. CDR3 in DNA: TGTGCCAGCAGCGCGTCAGGGCGGAGGAACACTGAAGCTTTCTTT. This gives the protein CASSASGRRNTEAFF.

The rearrangement joins TRBV9 to TRBJ2-2; 7 nucleotides align to TRBD1. The CDR3 is made up of 17 amino acids. The germline V gene has CDR1 SGDLS and CDR2 YYNGEE. V trimming: 0 bases; J trimming: 6 bases; junction bases outside the gene matches: 11. The CDR3, as DNA: TGTGCCAGCAGCGTAGGGGGACAGCGAGCTCCGGCCGGGGAGCTGTTTTTT. Its translation: CASSVGGQRAPAGELFF. The whole variable domain, remainder taken from reference TRBV9 and TRBJ2-2, is DSGVTQTPKHLITATGQRVTLRCSPRSGDLSVYWYQQSLDQGLQFLIQYYNGEERAKGNILERFSAQQFPDLHSELNLSSLELGDSALYFCASSVGGQRAPAGELFFGEGSRLTVL.

The CDR3 sequence: CASSGTGAADTQYF. The CDR3 DNA sequence: TGTGCCTCCAGTGGGACAGGGGCAGCAGATACGCAGTATTTT. The chain combines TRBV6-4 with TRBJ2-3; 10 bases line up with TRBD1. The CDR3 covers 14 residues. CDR1 is MRHNA and CDR2 is SNTAGT in the germline V gene. Trimming took 11 bases from V and 4 from J; bases not matched to a gene: 9.

As for this clone: At one end the junction does not follow the germline gene, possibly because of a read error. J is TRBJ1-3 and V is TRBV7-7; D is unresolved. Germline V gene data show CDR1 as SSHAT and CDR2 as FNYEAQ (reference sequence). The CDR3 is 13 residues long. CDR3 sequence reads: CASSLVPGNTIYF. CDR3 sequence (DNA): TGTGCTAGCAGCTTAGTCCCCGGGAACACCATATATTTT.

V and J are TRBV6-5 and TRBJ2-5; 7 bases are a match to TRBD1. The CDR3 sequence is 14 residues long. The J segment lost 5 bases and the V segment lost 4 bases, leaving 7 bases of the junction unmatched. Germline values: CDR1 MNHEY, CDR2 SVGAGI. This CDR3 is CASSWTGQLETQYF. The CDR3 nucleotides read TGTGCCAGCAGTTGGACGGGACAGTTGGAGACCCAGTACTTC.

The chain uses TRBV9 and TRBJ2-2; D uncertain. V was shortened by 5 bases and J by 7 bases, with 18 bases between the two germline ends. CDR1 is SGDLS, CDR2 YYNGEE, per germline. The length of the CDR3 is 15 residues. The CDR3 DNA reads as TGTGCCAGCAGTCGTTCCAGGTTGCGTGTCGGGGAGCTGTTTTTT. Amino acids: CASSRSRLRVGELFF.

This chain connects TRBV5-1 to TRBJ1-4; D is perhaps TRBD1 (5 bases). The CDR3 contains 15 residues. Germline assignment: CDR1 SGHRS and CDR2 YFSETQ. V was trimmed by 3 bases and J by 5 bases, leaving 14 bases between them. The CDR3 DNA is TGCGCCAGCAGCTCGACCGGGACTGAGAATGAAAAACTGTTTTTT. Translation: CASSSTGTENEKLFF.

V is TRBV2 and J is TRBJ1-1, with 7 positions matching TRBD1. Losses at the gene ends were 11 bases for V and 0 bases for J; bases not matched to a gene: 9. In germline, CDR1 is SNHLY, CDR2 FYNNEI. This CDR3 is built from 14 residues. The CDR3 nucleotides are TGTGCCCGAACGGGACAGAACATGAACACTGAAGCTTTCTTT. Residues: CARTGQNMNTEAFF.

This chain uses TRBV19 with TRBJ2-1; TRBD1 matches 7 bases. Trimming at V came to 4 bases and at J to 3 bases, leaving 6 bases not matched to a gene. Germline CDR1 LNHDA, CDR2 SQIVND (reference sequence). The CDR3 is 15 residues long. The CDR3 here is CASSSGRGYYNEQFF. The CDR3 DNA reads TGTGCCAGTAGTAGCGGCAGGGGGTACTACAATGAGCAGTTCTTC.

Here the CDR3 reads CASSDEGLTGELFF. The CDR3 DNA follows: TGTGCCAGCAGTGACGAGGGTTTGACCGGGGAGCTGTTTTTT. The V call is TRBV6-4, the J call TRBJ2-2, with D possibly being TRBD2 (5 bases). The CDR3 sequence is 14 residues long. V dropped 2 bases and J dropped 5 bases, with 9 bases sitting between them. Germline V lookup: CDR1 MRHNA, CDR2 SNTAGT.

The chain joins TRBV5-1 to TRBJ1-4; a possible D gene is TRBD1 (6 bases). CDR1 is SGHRS, CDR2 YFSETQ, per germline. CDR3 length: 15 residues. V was pared by 1 base and J by 1 base, with 8 bases between. CDR3 sequence: CASSLLGQTNEKLFF. CDR3 DNA: TGCGCCAGCAGCTTGCTGGGACAAACTAATGAAAAACTGTTTTTT.

The rearrangement uses TRBV25-1 and TRBJ1-2; D perhaps matches TRBD1 (6 bases). The germline CDR1 and CDR2 sequences are MGHDK and SYGVNS. The V gene lost 0 bases and the J gene lost 2 bases, with 13 bases spanning the gap. The CDR3 runs 16 residues. The CDR3 protein is CASSEYSRDRNYGYTF. The CDR3 DNA sequence: TGTGCCAGCAGTGAATATAGTCGAGACAGGAACTATGGCTACACCTTC.

This chain joins TRBV5-6 and TRBJ1-6; TRBD1 matches 7 bases. Germline V gene data show CDR1 as SGHDT and CDR2 as YYEEEE. V lost 4 bases, J lost 10 bases, and 8 bases stayed unmatched. The CDR3 sequence is 14 residues long. As DNA, the CDR3 is TGTGCCAGCAGCCCAGGGGGACGGACCTCACCCCTCCACTTT. Translated: CASSPGGRTSPLHF.

The J gene is TRBJ2-7, the V gene TRBV7-9, with D uncertain. Trimming removed 5 bases at V and 3 bases at J, with 14 bases between. Germline V lookup: CDR1 SEHNR, CDR2 FQNEAQ (reference sequence). This CDR3 is 14 amino acids long. The CDR3 DNA reads TGTGCCAGCAGCCCGCCAAGCAGGTTCTACGAGCAGTACTTC. Its translation: CASSPPSRFYEQYF.

This clone showed up just once. V usage is TRBV5-1 and J usage is TRBJ2-2; TRBD2 aligns across 11 bases. Losses at the gene ends were 4 bases for V and 6 bases for J; bases not matched to a gene: 5. Germline-derived CDR1 and CDR2 are SGHRS and YFSETQ. This CDR3 region has 15 residues. The DNA for the CDR3 is TGCGCCAGCAGCCCTTTAGCGGGGGGGCCCGGGGAGCTGTTTTTT. Amino acids: CASSPLAGGPGELFF.

The chain employs TRBV6-5 and TRBJ1-4; TRBD1 agrees at 9 bases. Germline V gives CDR1 MNHEY, CDR2 SVGAGI. V lost 6 bases and J lost 8; bases outside the gene matches: 10. This CDR3 is built from 15 residues. For the CDR3, the DNA is TGTGCCAGCAGCCGGACCGGGACAGGGACGGAAAAACTGTTTTTT. Translating gives CASSRTGTGTEKLFF.

V gene TRBV6-1 combines with J gene TRBJ1-2; 7 bases line up with TRBD1. The length of the CDR3 is 14 residues. After removal of 1 base from V and 3 bases from J, the junction contained 2 bases not matched to a gene. CDR1 MNHNS and CDR2 SASEGT come from the germline V gene. DNA of the CDR3: TGTGCCAGCAGTGAAGGCGGGACAGACTATGGCTACACCTTC. Translation gives CASSEGGTDYGYTF.

The genes are TRBV6-5 and TRBJ1-1; 7 bases are a match to TRBD1. CDR3 length equals 13 residues. Losses at the gene ends were 6 bases for V and 7 bases for J; bases not matched to a gene: 8. CDR1 is MNHEY, CDR2 SVGAGI, per germline. The CDR3 reads CASSYRGGGEAFF. As DNA, the CDR3 is TGTGCCAGCAGCTACAGGGGCGGGGGTGAAGCTTTCTTT.

The chain has TRBV7-3 and TRBJ2-1, with 9 bases fitting TRBD1. The junction had 9 bases not matched to a gene; V was cut back by 5 bases and J by 4 bases. This CDR3 is 16 amino acids long. CDR1 is SGHTA, CDR2 FQGTGA, per germline. The CDR3 sequence is CASSPTRGQGYNEQFF. The CDR3 nucleotides are TGTGCCAGCAGCCCAACCCGCGGACAGGGGTACAATGAGCAGTTCTTC.

This clone has just one count. This chain links TRBV28 with TRBJ1-4, with TRBD1 matching over 9 bases. This CDR3 contains 16 residues. Unmatched junction bases numbered 8, after V lost 6 bases and J lost 3 bases. Looked up from germline, CDR1 is MDHEN and CDR2 is SYDVKM. CDR3 residues: CASRPGTGWANEKLFF. The DNA for the CDR3 is TGTGCCAGCAGGCCCGGGACAGGGTGGGCTAATGAAAAACTGTTTTTT.